This T cell receptor beta chain was identified during a study of blood T cells in healthy people across ages. Sample-barcoded 5' priming and a J-beta primer mix drove a second PCR of roughly 6 to 12 cycles. MiXCR, run by TCRdb on the 5' RACE reads, gives a single entry per CDR3 protein. This sample has nearly 800,000 distinct CDR3 sequences, with around 50% found just once. The sequence was obtained from a middle-aged man in good health. The specimen was blood.

CDR3 bases: TGCAGTGCTCCGCGGGTAGGGGGCGTTGACACTGAAGCTTTCTTT. Translation: CSAPRVGGVDTEAFF. The chain recombines TRBV20-1 with TRBJ1-1; 7 bases align to TRBD1. With 5 bases clipped from V and 3 bases from J, the junction kept 12 bases outside the gene matches. Per germline, CDR1 DFQATT and CDR2 SNEGSKA (reference sequence). The CDR3 loop spans 15 amino acids.